This TCR beta chain is drawn from a study of sequential checkpoint blockade in melanoma. The protocol was immunoSEQ multiplex PCR, while the TCRdb copy is restricted to in-frame clones and leaves out a portion. The profile shows fewer than 20,000 clones, more than 65% of them singletons. The germline gives CDR1 MGHRA, CDR2 YSYEKL. CDR3 size: 15 residues. The V end was cut by 0 bases, the J end by 4 bases, with 12 bases between. Study findings and constraints: PD-L1 staining and CD8+ counts, not mutational load, tracked tumor T-cell clonality.

This clone has a handful of counts. The target antigen is unknown. Described treatment: randomized to nivolumab then ipilimumab (arm A) or the reverse (arm B). This TCR came from a human donor with melanoma. The rearrangement uses TRBV4-1 and TRBJ1-2; D may be TRBD1 (6 bases). Sequencing was performed on tumor tissue (inferred from file names), taken from a patient given nivolumab and ipilimumab in sequence. CDR3 region: CASSQEADSFYGYTF. The CDR3 DNA follows: TGCGCCAGCAGCCAAGAGGCGGACAGCTTCTATGGCTACACCTTC.